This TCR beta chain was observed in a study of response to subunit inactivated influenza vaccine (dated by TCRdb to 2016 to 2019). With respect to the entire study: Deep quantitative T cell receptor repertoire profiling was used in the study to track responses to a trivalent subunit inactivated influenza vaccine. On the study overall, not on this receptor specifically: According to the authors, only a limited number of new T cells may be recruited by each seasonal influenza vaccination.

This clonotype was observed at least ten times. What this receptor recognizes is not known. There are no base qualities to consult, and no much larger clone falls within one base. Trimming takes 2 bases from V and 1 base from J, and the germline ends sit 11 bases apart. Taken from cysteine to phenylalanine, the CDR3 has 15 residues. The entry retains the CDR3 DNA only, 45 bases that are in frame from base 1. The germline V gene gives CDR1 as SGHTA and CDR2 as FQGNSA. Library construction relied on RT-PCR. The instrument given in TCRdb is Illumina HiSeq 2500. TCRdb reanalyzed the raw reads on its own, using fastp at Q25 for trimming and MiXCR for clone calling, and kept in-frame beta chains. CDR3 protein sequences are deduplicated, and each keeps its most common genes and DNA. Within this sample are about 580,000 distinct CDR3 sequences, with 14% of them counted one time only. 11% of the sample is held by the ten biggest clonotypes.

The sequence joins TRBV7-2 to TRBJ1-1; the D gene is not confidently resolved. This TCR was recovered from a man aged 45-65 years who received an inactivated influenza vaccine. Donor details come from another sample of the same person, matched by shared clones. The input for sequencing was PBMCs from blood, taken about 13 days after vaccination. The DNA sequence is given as TGTGCCAGCAGCTTATCGGGGTGGGGGAACACTGAAGCTTTCTTT. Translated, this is CASSLSGWGNTEAFF.